A selection of T cell receptor beta chains follows, all from one sample in a study of blood T cells in healthy people across ages. TCRdb processed the 5' RACE reads anew with MiXCR; each CDR3 protein has one entry. This table holds around 2 million distinct CDR3 sequences, 39% found once. Sequencing was done on a sample of blood. These receptors came from a human donor in good health. The CDR3 runs from the conserved cysteine through the conserved F or W. D genes are given only for firm matches. Size values are once, few and many counts, or a class for expanded clones, and some rows have none.

abundance,d_gene,v_gene,j_gene,CDR3aa,CDR3nt
few,NA,TRBV6-5,TRBJ1-2,CASSIDRLYGYTF,TGTGCCAGCAGCATCGACAGGCTCTATGGCTACACCTTC
NA,TRBD1,TRBV5-4,TRBJ2-5,CAGSKQTGGQETQYF,TGTGCCGGCAGCAAACAAACAGGGGGGCAGGAGACCCAGTACTTC
NA,NA,TRBV5-6,TRBJ2-7,CASSLVAGLQSSYEQYF,TGTGCCAGTAGCTTGGTCGCGGGACTCCAGTCCTCCTACGAGCAGTACTTC
once,TRBD1,TRBV20-1,TRBJ1-4,CSAWGQGIWSNEKLFF,TGCAGTGCTTGGGGACAGGGAATATGGTCTAATGAAAAACTGTTTTTT
NA,NA,TRBV29-1,TRBJ2-1,CSVKPLLGNEQFF,TGCAGCGTTAAACCTCTCCTGGGCAATGAGCAGTTCTTC
NA,NA,TRBV7-9,TRBJ2-1,CASSSIYGGNYNEQFF,TGTGCCAGCAGCTCCATCTACGGGGGAAACTACAATGAGCAGTTCTTC
NA,TRBD1,TRBV5-5,TRBJ2-7,CASSLRGGQGYEQYF,TGTGCCAGCAGCCTCCGGGGGGGACAGGGGTACGAGCAGTACTTC
many,NA,TRBV9,TRBJ2-7,CASSVRDGYEQYF,TGTGCCAGCAGCGTCCGGGACGGTTACGAGCAGTACTTC
few,TRBD1,TRBV12-3/TRBV12-4,TRBJ2-1,CASSRTGNYNEQFF,TGTGCCAGCAGCCGGACAGGGAACTACAATGAGCAGTTCTTC
many,NA,TRBV15,TRBJ2-1,CATSRLAEHNEQFF,TGTGCCACCAGCAGATTAGCAGAACACAATGAGCAGTTCTTC
few,NA,TRBV6-2/TRBV6-3,TRBJ2-1,CASSFSVLYNEQFF,TGTGCCAGCAGTTTTAGCGTTCTTTACAATGAGCAGTTCTTC
NA,NA,TRBV11-2,TRBJ1-5,CASSRYGGAGQPQHF,TGTGCCAGCAGCCGCTATGGGGGCGCCGGACAGCCCCAGCATTTT
few,NA,TRBV6-4,TRBJ1-1,CASSRTSNTEAFF,TGTGCCAGCAGTAGGACATCCAACACTGAAGCTTTCTTT
few,NA,TRBV5-1,TRBJ2-6,CASSLAVGGTGANVLTF,TGCGCCAGCAGCTTGGCGGTTGGAGGGACTGGGGCCAACGTCCTGACTTTC
NA,NA,TRBV7-9,TRBJ2-5,CASSLDTEILETQYF,TGTGCCAGCAGCTTAGACACAGAAATTTTAGAGACCCAGTACTTC
NA,TRBD1,TRBV20-1,TRBJ1-1,CSARRSPGQGGEAFF,TGCAGTGCTAGGCGTAGTCCGGGACAGGGAGGTGAAGCTTTCTTT
few,TRBD1,TRBV6-6,TRBJ2-7,CASSQTKGQGAGEQYF,TGTGCCAGCAGCCAGACTAAGGGACAGGGGGCCGGCGAGCAGTACTTC
few,NA,TRBV7-9,TRBJ2-3,CASSLGRAGVSDTQYF,TGTGCCAGCAGCTTAGGACGTGCAGGGGTGTCAGATACGCAGTATTTT
few,NA,TRBV6-2/TRBV6-3,TRBJ1-2,CASSYFGGRTYGYTF,TGTGCCAGCAGTTACTTCGGGGGACGAACTTATGGCTACACCTTC
few,TRBD1,TRBV4-1,TRBJ1-1,CASRGTGTAFNTEAFF,TGCGCCAGCAGGGGGACCGGGACAGCATTCAACACTGAAGCTTTCTTT
NA,TRBD2,TRBV24-1,TRBJ2-7,CATSDGGGDSYNEQYF,TGTGCCACCAGTGATGGCGGGGGAGACTCCTACAATGAGCAGTACTTC
NA,TRBD2,TRBV5-1,TRBJ2-3,CASSLGAGAENRFTDTQYF,TGCGCCAGCAGCTTGGGAGCGGGGGCAGAAAATAGATTCACAGATACGCAGTATTTT
few,NA,TRBV4-3,TRBJ1-6,CASSQDLAGPYNSPLHF,TGCGCCAGCAGCCAAGATTTAGCCGGCCCCTATAATTCACCCCTCCACTTT
NA,TRBD1,TRBV28,TRBJ1-6,CASRDRGGSPLHF,TGTGCCAGCAGAGACAGGGGAGGTTCACCCCTCCACTTT
NA,NA,TRBV20-1,TRBJ2-1,CSARPGRATYNEQFF,TGCAGTGCTAGGCCGGGACGCGCAACATACAATGAGCAGTTCTTC
few,NA,TRBV20-1,TRBJ2-7,CSARAIQGLPYEQYF,TGCAGTGCTAGAGCAATACAAGGACTCCCCTACGAGCAGTACTTC
few,NA,TRBV7-9,TRBJ2-5,CASSFRALGSGTQYF,TGTGCCAGCAGCTTTCGGGCTCTAGGGTCAGGGACCCAGTACTTC
few,NA,TRBV6-4,TRBJ2-3,CASSDSPQTGRSQYF,TGTGCCAGCAGTGACTCCCCCCAGACAGGGAGGTCGCAGTATTTT
many,NA,TRBV10-3,TRBJ2-5,CAISEAGFQETQYF,TGTGCCATCAGTGAGGCCGGTTTTCAAGAGACCCAGTACTTC
NA,NA,TRBV15,TRBJ1-4,CATSTNAGGDEKLFF,TGTGCCACCAGCACAAACGCGGGAGGAGATGAAAAACTGTTTTTT
NA,NA,TRBV6-6,TRBJ1-2,CASSYSPGGENGYTF,TGTGCCAGCAGTTACTCGCCCGGTGGTGAAAATGGCTACACCTTC
few,NA,TRBV20-1,TRBJ2-7,CSAEDKINEQYF,TGCAGTGCAGAAGACAAAATCAACGAGCAGTACTTC
once,NA,TRBV20-1,TRBJ1-5,CSAGLTVNQPQHF,TGCAGTGCTGGACTCACGGTCAATCAGCCCCAGCATTTT
many,TRBD1,TRBV5-1,TRBJ2-7,CASSSDRVYEQYF,TGCGCCAGCAGCTCGGACAGGGTTTACGAGCAGTACTTC
NA,NA,TRBV28,TRBJ2-3,CATVLPQSSTDTQYF,TGTGCCACCGTTCTGCCTCAATCTAGCACAGATACGCAGTATTTT